Below, 2 T cell receptor beta chains from the same sample are listed, as sequenced in a study of blood T cell repertoires in COVID-19 (dated by TCRdb to 2020 to 2021). Preparation of the library involved the immunoSEQ multiplex PCR assay. The immuneACCESS repertoire file appears here via TCRdb, limited to in-frame rearrangements. These files lack a portion of the clones; in checked studies, under half of the deficit traces to unresolved V genes, and the cause of the others is not known. The sample data list approximately 100,000 clones, and 85% of these were observed just once. About 1.8% of the sample is in the top ten clones. The sample was peripheral blood. These receptors all come from a woman aged 70 to 79 with active or convalescent COVID-19.

The chain has TRBV19 and TRBJ1-4; unclear D gene. The CDR3 sequence is 12 residues long. Germline V gives CDR1 LNHDA, CDR2 SQIVND (reference sequence). V was trimmed by 5 bases and J by 8 bases, leaving 9 bases between them. Here the CDR3 DNA reads TGTGCCAGTAGTCCCCCGGGGGAAAAACTGTTTTTT. Translation gives CASSPPGEKLFF.

The chain joins TRBV10-3 to TRBJ2-2; possibly TRBD2 for D (6 bases). V was pared by 11 bases and J by 6 bases, with 16 bases between. Germline CDR1 is ENHRY and CDR2 is SYGVKD. The CDR3 consists of 13 residues. The CDR3 is CASQTERAGELFF. DNA of the CDR3: TGTGCCTCCCAGACAGAGCGGGCCGGGGAGCTGTTTTTT.